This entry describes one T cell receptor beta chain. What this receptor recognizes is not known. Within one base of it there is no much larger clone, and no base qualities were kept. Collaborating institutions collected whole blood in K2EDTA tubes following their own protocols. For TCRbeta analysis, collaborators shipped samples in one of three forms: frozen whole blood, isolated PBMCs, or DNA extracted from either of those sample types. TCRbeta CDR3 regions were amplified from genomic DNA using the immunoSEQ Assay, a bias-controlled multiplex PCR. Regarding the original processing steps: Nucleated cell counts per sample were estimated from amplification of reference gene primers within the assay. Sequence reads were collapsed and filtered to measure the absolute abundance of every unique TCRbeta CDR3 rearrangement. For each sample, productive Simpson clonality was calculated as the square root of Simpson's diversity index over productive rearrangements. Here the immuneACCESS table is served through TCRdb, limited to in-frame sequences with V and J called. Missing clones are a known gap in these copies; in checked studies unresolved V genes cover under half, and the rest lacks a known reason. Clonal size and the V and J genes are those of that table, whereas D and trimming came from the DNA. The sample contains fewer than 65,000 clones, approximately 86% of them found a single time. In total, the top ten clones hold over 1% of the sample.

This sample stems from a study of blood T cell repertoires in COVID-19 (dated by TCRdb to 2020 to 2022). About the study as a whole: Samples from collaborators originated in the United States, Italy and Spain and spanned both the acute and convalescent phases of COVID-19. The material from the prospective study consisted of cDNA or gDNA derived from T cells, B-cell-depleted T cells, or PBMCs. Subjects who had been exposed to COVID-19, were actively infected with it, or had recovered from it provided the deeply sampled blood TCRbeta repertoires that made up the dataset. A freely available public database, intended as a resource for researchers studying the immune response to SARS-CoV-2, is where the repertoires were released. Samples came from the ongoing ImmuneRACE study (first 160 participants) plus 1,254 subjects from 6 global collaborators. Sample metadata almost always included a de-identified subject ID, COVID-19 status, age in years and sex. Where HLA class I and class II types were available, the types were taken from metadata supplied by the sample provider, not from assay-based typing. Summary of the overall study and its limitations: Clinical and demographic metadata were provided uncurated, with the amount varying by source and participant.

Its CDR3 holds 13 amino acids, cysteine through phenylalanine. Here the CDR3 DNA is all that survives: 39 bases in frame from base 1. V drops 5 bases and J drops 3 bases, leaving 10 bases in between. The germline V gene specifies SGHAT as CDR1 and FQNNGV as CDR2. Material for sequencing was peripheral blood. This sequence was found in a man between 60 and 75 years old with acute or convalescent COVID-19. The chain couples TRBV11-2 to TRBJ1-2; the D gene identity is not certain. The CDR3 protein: CASSTRRDYGYTF. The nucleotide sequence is TGTGCCAGCAGCACCCGTCGGGACTATGGCTACACCTTC.